This T cell receptor (beta chain) was documented in a study of blood T cell repertoires in COVID-19 (TCRdb year 2020). Turning to the overall study: Samples from collaborators originated in the United States, Italy and Spain and spanned both the acute and convalescent phases of COVID-19. The prospective study material was composed of cDNA or gDNA derived from T cells, B-cell-depleted T cells, or PBMCs. Deeply sampled blood TCRbeta repertoires from subjects exposed to, actively infected with, or recovered from COVID-19 were included in the dataset. The repertoires were released in a freely available public database intended as a resource for research on the immune response to SARS-CoV-2. Samples came from the ongoing ImmuneRACE study (first 160 participants) plus 1,254 subjects from 6 global collaborators. The sample metadata nearly always contained a de-identified subject ID, COVID-19 status, age in years and sex. HLA class I and class II types, where available, came from metadata supplied by the sample provider rather than from assay-based typing. What the work shows at the level of the full study, not this receptor alone: Clinical and demographic metadata were provided uncurated, with the amount varying by source and participant.

TCRbeta CDR3 regions were amplified from genomic DNA by means of the immunoSEQ Assay, a bias-controlled multiplex PCR. The original pipeline was this. Nucleated cell counts per sample were estimated from amplification of reference gene primers within the assay. Sequence reads were collapsed and filtered to measure the absolute abundance of every unique TCRbeta CDR3 rearrangement. For each sample, productive Simpson clonality was calculated as the square root of Simpson's diversity index over productive rearrangements. The immuneACCESS repertoire file appears here via TCRdb, limited to in-frame rearrangements. These files lack a portion of the clones; in checked studies, under half of the deficit traces to unresolved V genes, and the cause of the others is not known. The V and J calls and clone size were taken over from that table, and D and trimming were inferred from the DNA. The sample table lists a few hundred thousand clones, around 87% of them with a count of one. About 1.5% of the sample is taken by the ten largest.

A remark on this clone: It has no known antigen specificity. It has no much larger one-base neighbor in the sample; base qualities were not kept.

The germline V gene sets CDR1 to ENHRY and CDR2 to SYGVKD. The germline V end is reduced by 4 bases and the J end by 5 bases; junction bases left unmatched: 5. From the cysteine up to the phenylalanine, the CDR3 has a length of 14 residues. Here the CDR3 DNA is all that survives: 42 bases in frame from base 1. Participants in the prospective study were aged roughly 18 to 100 years, lived in more than 20 United States geographic areas, and enrolled through a virtual design. Cohort assignment in the prospective study relied on participant-reported clinical history from a screening survey and a study questionnaire. Recovered participants in ImmuneRACE Cohort 3 were defined by two consecutive negative NP/OP PCR tests, clearance by a healthcare professional, or resolution of symptoms. In the prospective study, whole blood, serum and a nasopharyngeal or oropharyngeal swab were collected from each participant by mobile phlebotomists. Over a roughly two-month period, participants in the prospective study had the option of providing additional blood draws and questionnaires. Before DNA extraction, blood samples from the prospective study were shipped at room temperature or frozen.

The V and J genes are TRBV10-3 and TRBJ1-2, and 9 junctional nucleotides match TRBD1. The sequence was obtained from a woman aged 50 to 65 who had recovered from COVID-19. Sequenced material: PBMCs or T cells enriched from blood (not recorded which). DNA sequence: TGTGCCATCAGTGCCGGGGACAGGGAGTATGGCTACACCTTC. Its product reads: CAISAGDREYGYTF.